These T cell receptor beta chains were read from a single sample in a study of spatial heterogeneity in lung cancer. TCRdb re-called the 5' RACE reads through MiXCR, storing one row per CDR3 protein. The data show approximately 81,000 distinct CDR3 sequences, around an eighth seen once. Sequencing used PBMCs, obtained at surgery. The receptors were sampled from a male donor with early-stage non-small cell lung cancer. Each CDR3 is given with its conserved first and last residue. Fields, in order: clone size, V gene, J gene, D gene, CDR3 DNA, CDR3 protein. The D gene is left open where the match is weak. For some rows the clone size is stated as once, few or many, or as a class when expanded; others skip it.

few	TRBV29-1	TRBJ1-4	TRBD1	TGCAGCGGGGGGACAGTTGAAAAACTGTTTTTT	CSGGTVEKLFF
many	TRBV29-1	TRBJ1-1	TRBD1	TGCAGCGTTGTGGGGCTTAGCGGACAGGGCCTCACTGAAGCTTTCTTT	CSVVGLSGQGLTEAFF
.	TRBV10-3	TRBJ2-5	TRBD2	TGTGCCATCGGCACTAGCGGGGAGCCGTGGACCCAGTACTTC	CAIGTSGEPWTQYF
few	TRBV5-1	TRBJ2-3	TRBD1	TGCGCCAGCAGCTTGGAAGGGGGCAGGGTCACAGATACGCAGTATTTT	CASSLEGGRVTDTQYF
few	TRBV24-1	TRBJ2-3	.	TGTGCCACCAGTCTCACAAGGGACTTCACAGATACGCAGTATTTT	CATSLTRDFTDTQYF
.	TRBV6-6	TRBJ1-2	.	TGTGCCAGCAGTTACCCACTGGAAGGGTGGGGATATGGCTACACCTTC	CASSYPLEGWGYGYTF
few	TRBV5-1	TRBJ1-2	TRBD1	TGCGCCAGCAGCCCGGGCCCGACAGGGGACGGCTACACCTTC	CASSPGPTGDGYTF
many	TRBV6-5	TRBJ2-3	.	TGTGCCAGCAGCCGTGACAAGCCTAGCTTTAGCACAGATACGCAGTATTTT	CASSRDKPSFSTDTQYF
few	TRBV4-1	TRBJ2-2	TRBD1	TGCGCCAGCAGCCAAGAATACAGGGGCACCGGGGAGCTGTTTTTT	CASSQEYRGTGELFF
.	TRBV20-1	TRBJ2-3	TRBD2	TGCAGTGCTAGGGGACGGGGGGGCGGAGATACGCAGTATTTT	CSARGRGGGDTQYF
.	TRBV29-1	TRBJ1-4	TRBD1	TGCAGCGTTGAAGGGACAGGGGACGGTGAAAAACTGTTTTTT	CSVEGTGDGEKLFF
many	TRBV20-1	TRBJ2-5	TRBD1	TGCAGTGCTAGAGGACAGGGTACCCAAGAGACCCAGTACTTC	CSARGQGTQETQYF
many	TRBV12-3/TRBV12-4	TRBJ1-1	TRBD1	TGTGCCAGCAGTTTGGGACAGGTGAACACTGAAGCTTTCTTT	CASSLGQVNTEAFF
.	TRBV13	TRBJ1-5	.	TGTGCCAGCAGCTTAAGGGGTCAGCCCCAGCATTTT	CASSLRGQPQHF
many	TRBV7-2	TRBJ2-3	.	TGTGCCAGCAGCTTAGGGGGTCGGAGGCGCCCCCGTACAGATACGCAGTATTTT	CASSLGGRRRPRTDTQYF
few	TRBV6-1	TRBJ2-2	TRBD2	TGTGCCAGCAGTCGACTAGCGTCGAACACCGGGGAGCTGTTTTTT	CASSRLASNTGELFF
.	TRBV6-1	TRBJ1-2	.	TGTGCCAGCAGTGTTCATGGACAGACTAACTATGGCTACACCTTC	CASSVHGQTNYGYTF
many	TRBV5-6	TRBJ1-5	TRBD1	TGTGCCAGCAGCTGGTATCAGGGGGCGAAGAATAGCAATCAGCCCCAGCATTTT	CASSWYQGAKNSNQPQHF
many	TRBV29-1	TRBJ1-4	TRBD1	TGCAGCGTTGGGACAGGGGCTAATGAAAAACTGTTTTTT	CSVGTGANEKLFF
.	TRBV19	TRBJ2-1	TRBD2	TGTGCCAGTAGTATAGCGGGGGGGCTGTACAATGAGCAGTTCTTC	CASSIAGGLYNEQFF
.	TRBV7-2	TRBJ2-3	.	TGTGCCAGCACCCAAGCCCGGACAGATACGCAGTATTTT	CASTQARTDTQYF
few	TRBV3-1	TRBJ1-5	.	TGTGCCAGCAGCCGCAGTTCAGGGAATCAGCCCCAGCATTTT	CASSRSSGNQPQHF